This record looks at one T cell receptor (beta chain) sequence and its context. Authors' processing steps: Reference gene primer amplification in the assay estimated nucleated cell counts. Data came from immunoSEQ multiplex PCR; TCRdb stores just in-frame clones and leaves some out. The D gene and trimming were derived from the DNA, and the V and J assignments and clone size from that table. The sample lists about 190,000 clones, more than 70% occurring once. The data are from a study of blood T cell repertoires in COVID-19. Overall study: Spain, Italy and the United States supplied samples that represented acute and convalescent COVID-19. Sample material is recorded as cDNA or gDNA derived from T cells, B-cell-depleted T cells, or PBMCs.

CDR1 and CDR2 from the germline V gene are LGHDT and YNNKEL (reference sequence). CDR3 length: 16 residues. V lost 0 bases, J lost 5 bases, and 7 bases stayed unmatched. The V gene is TRBV3-1 (or the pseudogene TRBV3-2), the J gene TRBJ2-3, with TRBD2 identical over 8 bases. The specimen sequenced was peripheral blood. The origin of this receptor is a woman of 80 years or more with active or convalescent COVID-19. The CDR3 sequence is CASSQERLAIRDTQYF. The CDR3 bases are TGTGCCAGCAGCCAAGAGAGACTAGCGATTAGAGATACGCAGTATTTT.